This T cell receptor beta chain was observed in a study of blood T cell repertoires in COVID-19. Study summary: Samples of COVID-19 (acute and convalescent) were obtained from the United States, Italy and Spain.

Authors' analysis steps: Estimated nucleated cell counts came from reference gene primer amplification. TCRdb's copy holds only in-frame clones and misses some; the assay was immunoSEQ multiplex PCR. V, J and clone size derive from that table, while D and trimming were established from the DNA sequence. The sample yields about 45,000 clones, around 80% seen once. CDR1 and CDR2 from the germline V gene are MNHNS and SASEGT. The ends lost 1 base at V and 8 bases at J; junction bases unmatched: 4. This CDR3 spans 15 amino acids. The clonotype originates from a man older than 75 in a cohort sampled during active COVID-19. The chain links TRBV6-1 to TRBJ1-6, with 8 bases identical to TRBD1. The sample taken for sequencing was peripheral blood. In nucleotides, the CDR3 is TGTGCCAGCAGTGAAGTTCCAGGGGGCTATTCACCCCTCCACTTT. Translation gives CASSEVPGGYSPLHF.